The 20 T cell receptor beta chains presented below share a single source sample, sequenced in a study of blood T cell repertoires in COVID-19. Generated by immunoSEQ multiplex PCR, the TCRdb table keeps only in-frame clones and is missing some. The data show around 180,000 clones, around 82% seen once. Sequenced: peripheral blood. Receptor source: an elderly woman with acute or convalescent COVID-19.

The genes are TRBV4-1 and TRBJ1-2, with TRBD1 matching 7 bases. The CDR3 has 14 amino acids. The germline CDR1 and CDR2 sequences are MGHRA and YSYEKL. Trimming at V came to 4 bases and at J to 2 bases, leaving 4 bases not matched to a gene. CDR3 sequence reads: CASSRPDRNYGYTF. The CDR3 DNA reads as TGCGCCAGCAGCCGTCCGGACAGGAACTATGGCTACACCTTC.

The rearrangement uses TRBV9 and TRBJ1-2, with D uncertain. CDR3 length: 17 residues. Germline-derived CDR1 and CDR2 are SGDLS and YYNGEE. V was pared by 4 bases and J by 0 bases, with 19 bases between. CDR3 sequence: CASSPVLGSGSNYGYTF. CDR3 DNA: TGTGCCAGCAGCCCCGTTTTGGGTTCAGGATCTAACTATGGCTACACCTTC.

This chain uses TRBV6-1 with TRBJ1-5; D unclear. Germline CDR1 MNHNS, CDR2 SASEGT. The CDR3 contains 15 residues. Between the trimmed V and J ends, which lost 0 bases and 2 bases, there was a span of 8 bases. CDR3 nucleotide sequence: TGTGCCAGCAGTGAAGCGACATTCGGCAATCAGCCCCAGCATTTT. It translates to CASSEATFGNQPQHF.

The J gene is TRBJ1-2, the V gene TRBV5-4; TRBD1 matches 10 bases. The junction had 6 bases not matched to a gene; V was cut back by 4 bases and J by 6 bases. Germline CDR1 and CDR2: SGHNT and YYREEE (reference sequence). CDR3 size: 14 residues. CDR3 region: CASSPGTGEDGYTF. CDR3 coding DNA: TGTGCCAGCAGCCCGGGGACAGGGGAGGATGGCTACACCTTC.

The CDR3 region has the DNA TGTGCCAGCAGTCTTAGGGGCGGGGAGCTGTTTTTT. It encodes CASSLRGGELFF. The chain employs TRBV25-1 and TRBJ2-2, with D possibly being TRBD1 (5 bases). This CDR3 is built from 12 residues. CDR1 and CDR2 from the germline V gene are MGHDK and SYGVNS. Trimming took 5 bases from V and 7 from J, leaving 8 bases between them. The full variable domain, its missing parts supplied by reference TRBV25-1 and TRBJ2-2, is EADIYQTPRYLVIGTGKKITLECSQTMGHDKMYWYQQDPGMELHLIHYSYGVNSTEKGDLSSESTVSRIRTEHFPLTLESARPSHTSQYLCASSLRGGELFFGEGSRLTVL.

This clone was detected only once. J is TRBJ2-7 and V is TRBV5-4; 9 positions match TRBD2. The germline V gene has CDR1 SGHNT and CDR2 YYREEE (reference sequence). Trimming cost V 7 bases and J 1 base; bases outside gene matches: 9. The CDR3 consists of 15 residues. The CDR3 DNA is TGTGCCAGCGGTCATAGCGGGGGATCTTCCTACGAGCAGTACTTC. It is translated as CASGHSGGSSYEQYF. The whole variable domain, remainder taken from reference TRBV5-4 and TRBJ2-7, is ETGVTQSPTHLIKTRGQQVTLRCSSQSGHNTVSWYQQALGQGPQFIFQYYREEENGRGNFPPRFSGLQFPNYSSELNVNALELDDSALYLCASGHSGGSSYEQYFGPGTRLTVT.

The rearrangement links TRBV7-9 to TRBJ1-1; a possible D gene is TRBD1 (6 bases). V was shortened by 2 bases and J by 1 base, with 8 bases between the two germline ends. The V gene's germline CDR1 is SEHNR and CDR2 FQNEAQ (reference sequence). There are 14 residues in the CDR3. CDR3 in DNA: TGTGCCAGCAGCTTAACAGGGCAGAACACTGAAGCTTTCTTT. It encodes CASSLTGQNTEAFF.

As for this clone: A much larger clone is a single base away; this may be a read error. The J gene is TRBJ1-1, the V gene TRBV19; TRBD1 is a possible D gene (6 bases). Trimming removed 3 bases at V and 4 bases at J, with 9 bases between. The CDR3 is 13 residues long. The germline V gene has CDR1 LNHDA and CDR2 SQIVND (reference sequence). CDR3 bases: TGTGCCAGTAGTATTGGGGGGGCCACTGAAGCTTTCTTT. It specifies CASSIGGATEAFF.

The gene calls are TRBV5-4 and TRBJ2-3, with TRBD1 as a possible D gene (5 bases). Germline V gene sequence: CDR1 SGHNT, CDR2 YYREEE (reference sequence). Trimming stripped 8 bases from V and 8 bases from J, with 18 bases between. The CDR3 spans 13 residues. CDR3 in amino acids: CARSQGLDGTQYF. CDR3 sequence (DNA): TGTGCCAGGTCTCAGGGCTTGGACGGTACGCAGTATTTT.

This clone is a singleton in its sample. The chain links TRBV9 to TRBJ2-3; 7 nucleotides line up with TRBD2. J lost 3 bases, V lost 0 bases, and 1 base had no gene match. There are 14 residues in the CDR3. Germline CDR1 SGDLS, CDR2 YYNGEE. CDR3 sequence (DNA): TGTGCCAGCAGCGTAGCTAGCGGTACAGATACGCAGTATTTT. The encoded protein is CASSVASGTDTQYF.

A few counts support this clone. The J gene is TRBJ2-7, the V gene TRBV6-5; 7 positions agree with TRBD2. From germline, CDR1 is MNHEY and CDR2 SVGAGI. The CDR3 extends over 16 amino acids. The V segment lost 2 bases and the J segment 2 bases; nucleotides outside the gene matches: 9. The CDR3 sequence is CASSYRGVTFAYEQYF. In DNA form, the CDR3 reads TGTGCCAGCAGTTACCGGGGGGTTACGTTCGCCTACGAGCAGTACTTC.

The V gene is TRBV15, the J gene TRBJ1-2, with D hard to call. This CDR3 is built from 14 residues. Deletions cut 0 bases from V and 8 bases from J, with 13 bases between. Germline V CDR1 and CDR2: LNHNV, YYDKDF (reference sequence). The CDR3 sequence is CATSRDGRTGGYTF. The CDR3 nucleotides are TGTGCCACCAGCAGAGATGGCCGAACGGGGGGCTACACCTTC.

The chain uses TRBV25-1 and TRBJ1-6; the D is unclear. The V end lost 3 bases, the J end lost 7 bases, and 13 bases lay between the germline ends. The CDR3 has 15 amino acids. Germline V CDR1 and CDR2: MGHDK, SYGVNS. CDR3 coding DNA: TGTGCCAGCAGTGACCGGGGAGGCGGCAATTCACCCCTCCACTTT. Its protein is CASSDRGGGNSPLHF.

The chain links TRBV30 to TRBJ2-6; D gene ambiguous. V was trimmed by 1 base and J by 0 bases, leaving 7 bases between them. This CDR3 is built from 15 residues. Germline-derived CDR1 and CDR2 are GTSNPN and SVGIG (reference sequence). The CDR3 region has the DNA TGTGCCTGGAGTGGAGACATCTCTGGGGCCAACGTCCTGACTTTC. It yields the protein CAWSGDISGANVLTF.

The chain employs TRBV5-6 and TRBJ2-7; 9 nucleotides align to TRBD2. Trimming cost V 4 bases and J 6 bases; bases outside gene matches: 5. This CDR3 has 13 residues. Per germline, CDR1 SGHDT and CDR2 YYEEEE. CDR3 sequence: CASSLAGTLEQYF. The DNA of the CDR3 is TGTGCCAGCAGCCTAGCGGGGACCCTCGAGCAGTACTTC.

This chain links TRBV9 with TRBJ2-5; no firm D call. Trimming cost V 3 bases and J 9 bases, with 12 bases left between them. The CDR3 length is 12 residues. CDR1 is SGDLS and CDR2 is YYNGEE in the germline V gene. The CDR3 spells CASSGSGEAQYF. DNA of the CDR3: TGTGCCAGCAGCGGGTCGGGTGAAGCCCAGTACTTC. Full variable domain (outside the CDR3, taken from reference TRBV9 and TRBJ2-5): DSGVTQTPKHLITATGQRVTLRCSPRSGDLSVYWYQQSLDQGLQFLIQYYNGEERAKGNILERFSAQQFPDLHSELNLSSLELGDSALYFCASSGSGEAQYFGPGTRLLVL.

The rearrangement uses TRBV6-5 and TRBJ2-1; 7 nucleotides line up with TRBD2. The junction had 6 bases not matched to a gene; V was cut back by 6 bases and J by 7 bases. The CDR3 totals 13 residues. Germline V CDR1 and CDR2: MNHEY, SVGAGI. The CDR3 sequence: CASRLSGGNEQFF. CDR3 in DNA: TGTGCCAGCAGACTTTCCGGGGGGAATGAGCAGTTCTTC.

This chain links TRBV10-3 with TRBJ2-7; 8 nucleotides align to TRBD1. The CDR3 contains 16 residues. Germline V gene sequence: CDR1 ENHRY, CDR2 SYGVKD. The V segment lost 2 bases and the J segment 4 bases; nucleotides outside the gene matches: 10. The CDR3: CAISEGGQARKYEQYF. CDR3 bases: TGTGCCATCAGTGAGGGGGGACAGGCGAGAAAGTACGAGCAGTACTTC.

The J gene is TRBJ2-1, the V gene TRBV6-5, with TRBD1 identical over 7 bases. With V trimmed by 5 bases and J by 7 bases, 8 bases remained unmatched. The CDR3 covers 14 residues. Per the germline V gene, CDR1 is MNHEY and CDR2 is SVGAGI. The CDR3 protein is CASSPRQGRNEQFF. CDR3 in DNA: TGTGCCAGCAGTCCCCGACAGGGTAGAAATGAGCAGTTCTTC.

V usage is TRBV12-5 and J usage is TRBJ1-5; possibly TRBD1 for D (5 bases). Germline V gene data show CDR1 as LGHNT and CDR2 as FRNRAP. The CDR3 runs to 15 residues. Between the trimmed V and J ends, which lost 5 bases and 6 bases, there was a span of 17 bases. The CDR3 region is CASGSSGFEGQPQHF. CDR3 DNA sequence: TGTGCTAGTGGTAGTTCAGGGTTTGAAGGTCAGCCCCAGCATTTT.